This record covers a single T cell receptor beta chain. The antigen it binds to is not known. The record has no base qualities; no much larger clone is one base away. This sample was included in a study of OX40 agonist ivuxolimab in advanced cancers. Some background on the complete study: Ivuxolimab, which targeted the costimulatory receptor OX40 (CD134), was an agonistic, fully human IgG2 monoclonal antibody. Intravenous ivuxolimab was administered to patients every 2 weeks at six dose levels: 0.01, 0.1, 0.3, 1.5, 3 and 10 mg/kg. Among the approximately 50 dose-escalation patients, approximately 20 had hepatocellular carcinoma, roughly 15 melanoma, 9 renal cell carcinoma and 9 head and neck cancer. In the dose-escalation cohort, roughly four fifths of patients were male, and the mean age was approximately 60 years, with a range of roughly 20 to 80. Prior anti-PD-1, anti-PD-L1 or anti-CTLA-4 therapy was permitted, and approximately 40% of dose-escalation patients had received checkpoint inhibitors. Partial responses occurred in three dose-escalation patients, of whom one had hepatocellular carcinoma and two had cutaneous melanoma. The purpose of peripheral TCRbeta sequencing was to test whether ivuxolimab changed TCR sequence diversity and led to clonal T-cell expansion. The paper describes the monotherapy dose-escalation part (N of about 47 patients) of the phase I trial of ivuxolimab.

To sequence the TCRbeta CDR3 region, genomic DNA was isolated from the sorted cells. TCRbeta CDR3 regions were sequenced using the immunoSEQ Assay. The source is immuneACCESS, and TCRdb retained only in-frame sequences with V and J called. Part of the clones is not carried over; for the studies checked, unresolved V genes explain less than half of this, and the remainder is unexplained. In this sample the table shows approximately 50,000 clones, almost 90% of which occur a single time. Clones ranked in the top ten supply roughly 7.8% of the sample. The trial excluded patients who had a history of autoimmune disease or were on systemic immunosuppression. Peripheral blood for TCR sequencing was collected from all dose cohorts at baseline, on cycle 4 day 1, and on cycle 7 day 1. Samples came from an open-label, multicenter, first-in-human phase I dose-escalation trial of ivuxolimab. The trial enrolled adults with locally advanced or metastatic head and neck squamous cell, hepatocellular, melanoma or renal cell carcinoma. CD4+ and CD8+ T cells were sorted separately from peripheral blood before TCR sequencing.

On the study overall, not on this receptor specifically: In the 0.1-3.0 mg/kg groups, partial responders had among the lowest normalized peripheral clonal expansion, particularly in CD8+ T cells. After ivuxolimab, CD8+ T cells had more expanded clones than CD4+ T cells on average. At doses from 0.1 to 3.0 mg/kg, clonal expansion was seen in both CD4+ and CD8+ blood T cells between baseline and week 6. Low levels of normalized T-cell clonal expansion were also seen in some patients who did not respond. The antigen specificity of the peripheral T cells that underwent clonal expansion was not determined.

Its CDR3 holds 14 amino acids, cysteine through phenylalanine. The retained sequence is limited to the CDR3, 42 bases, with the frame set at the first base. The germline V gene yields SGHTA for CDR1 and FQGNSA for CDR2. Trimming removed 5 bases from V and 4 bases from J; the gene matches leave 6 bases unexplained. Recombination linked TRBV7-2 to TRBJ1-1, and 8 junctional nucleotides match TRBD1. The source was CD4+ or CD8+ T cells sorted from blood, collected in a trial of the OX40 agonist ivuxolimab. The clonotype was recovered from an adult with an advanced solid tumor such as melanoma, head and neck, liver or kidney cancer. The CDR3 amino acid sequence is: CASSTQGALTEAFF. The bases are TGTGCCAGCAGCACTCAGGGGGCGCTCACTGAAGCTTTCTTT. The variable domain in full, with residues beyond the CDR3 obtained from the reference TRBV7-2 and TRBJ1-1 genes, is GAGVSQSPSNKVTEKGKDVELRCDPISGHTALYWYRQSLGQGLEFLIYFQGNSAPDKSGLPSDRFSAERTGGSVSTLTIQRTQQEDSAVYLCASSTQGALTEAFFGQGTRLTVV.